A selection of T cell receptor beta chains follows, all from one sample in a study of identifying expanded T cells in peripheral blood. Libraries were prepared by immunoSEQ multiplex PCR; TCRdb keeps only in-frame clonotypes and omits some of them. The repertoire holds 120,000 or so clones, with approximately 80% as singletons. Sequencing was performed on blood. These receptors came from a person aged 18 to 70 in good health. Both conserved end residues are part of each CDR3. A D gene is named only where the DNA matches it firmly. Expanded clones are given a class, and other clones once, few, many or no size at all.

clone size | J gene | D gene | V gene | CDR3 protein
NA | TRBJ2-3 | NA | TRBV7-2 | CASSDWSASTDTQYF
NA | TRBJ1-1 | NA | TRBV19 | CASTLNTEAFF
NA | TRBJ1-2 | NA | TRBV12-5 | CASGSTGNGYTF
NA | TRBJ2-1 | NA | TRBV7-8 | CASSLVHRGGYEQFF
NA | TRBJ2-5 | NA | TRBV7-9 | CASSLEQESQYF
NA | TRBJ2-3 | NA | TRBV7-9 | CASSFAVGIDTQYF
NA | TRBJ1-2 | TRBD1 | TRBV6-1 | CASSKGTGKNYGYTF
NA | TRBJ2-1 | NA | TRBV7-2 | CASSRLGLRQNEQFF
NA | TRBJ2-4 | TRBD2 | TRBV7-2 | CASSPVAGTNLAKNIQYF
NA | TRBJ1-2 | NA | TRBV19 | CASSVADGIGRGYTF
NA | TRBJ1-1 | NA | TRBV4-3 | CASSHHGRYTEAFF
NA | TRBJ1-2 | NA | TRBV6-1 | CASREGMGYGYTF
NA | TRBJ1-2 | TRBD1 | TRBV5-6 | CASSLTGADYGYTF
NA | TRBJ1-4 | TRBD1 | TRBV7-9 | CASSIQGAHEKLFF
once | TRBJ2-7 | NA | TRBV10-3 | CAISESADSEYEQYF
NA | TRBJ1-2 | NA | TRBV5-1 | CASSFGQNNYGYTF
NA | TRBJ1-6 | TRBD1 | TRBV27 | CATSQDRGMDNSPLHF
once | TRBJ2-7 | TRBD1 | TRBV6-6 | CASSYWPGGIYEQYF
once | TRBJ1-4 | NA | TRBV4-3 | CASSQEGSGGAGSNEKLFF
NA | TRBJ1-2 | NA | TRBV4-1 | CASSQGPMRDYGYTF
NA | TRBJ2-1 | NA | TRBV7-9 | CASRPAGEQFF
NA | TRBJ2-5 | TRBD1 | TRBV6-1 | CASTPRGRGETQYF
NA | TRBJ1-5 | NA | TRBV6-1 | CASSESISNQPQHF
NA | TRBJ2-2 | NA | TRBV15 | CATSRDGFTDSWANTGELFF
once | TRBJ2-5 | NA | TRBV9 | CASSVDSTETQYF
NA | TRBJ2-1 | TRBD2 | TRBV7-9 | CASSRTSSEQFF
once | TRBJ1-1 | NA | TRBV4-3 | CASSQDGGRWNTEAFF
once | TRBJ2-2 | TRBD2 | TRBV19 | CASSIMGRAGELFF